A single sample gave rise to the 13 T cell receptor beta chains below, sequenced in a study of memory CD4+ T cells and cytomegalovirus serostatus. TCRdb's copy holds only in-frame clones and misses some; the assay was immunoSEQ multiplex PCR. The data show about 58,000 clones, roughly 85% seen once. Single viable CD3+CD4+CD8-CD45RO+ cells were sorted as the memory CD4+ T cells. The sequenced sample was memory CD4+ T cells from blood. All receptors derive from an adult in good health and CMV-seronegative. Some clones in this sample may be carry-over from other donors' samples.

The chain carries TRBV6-6 and TRBJ2-7; 10 bases match TRBD1. The germline CDR1 and CDR2 sequences are MNHNY and SVGAGI (reference sequence). After removal of 4 bases from V and 7 bases from J, the junction contained 7 bases not matched to a gene. The length of the CDR3 is 14 residues. DNA for the CDR3: TGTGCCAGCAGTTTTGGGGACAGGGGAGGAGAGCAGTACTTC. Its protein is CASSFGDRGGEQYF.

This clone was seen a handful of times. The V call is TRBV19, the J call TRBJ2-1; 10 nucleotides agree with TRBD2. Germline CDR1 and CDR2: LNHDA and SQIVND (reference sequence). The CDR3 loop spans 17 amino acids. V lost 4 bases and J lost 0; bases outside the gene matches: 6. The CDR3 here is CASSRTSGRSSYNEQFF. CDR3 nucleotides: TGTGCCAGTAGTAGGACTAGCGGAAGGAGCTCCTACAATGAGCAGTTCTTC. The variable domain in full, with the rest retrieved from reference TRBV19 and TRBJ2-1, is DGGITQSPKYLFRKEGQNVTLSCEQNLNHDAMYWYRQDPGQGLRLIYYSQIVNDFQKGDIAEGYSVSREKKESFPLTVTSAQKNPTAFYLCASSRTSGRSSYNEQFFGPGTRLTVL.

J is TRBJ2-7 and V is TRBV28; 9 positions match TRBD2. Germline V gene sequence: CDR1 MDHEN, CDR2 SYDVKM. V shed 5 bases and J 9 bases; nucleotides not matched to a gene: 8. CDR3 size: 13 residues. The CDR3 sequence is CASSALTSGGQYF. The CDR3 DNA sequence: TGTGCCAGCAGTGCCCTGACTAGCGGAGGGCAGTACTTC. Full variable domain (missing parts from reference TRBV28 and TRBJ2-7): DVKVTQSSRYLVKRTGEKVFLECVQDMDHENMFWYRQDPGLGLRLIYFSYDVKMKEKGDIPEGYSVSREKKERFSLILESASTNQTSMYLCASSALTSGGQYFGPGTRLTVT.

The chain recombines TRBV28 with TRBJ2-4; 12 bases align to TRBD2. J lost 2 bases, V lost 5 bases, and 10 bases had no gene match. The CDR3 totals 18 residues. The germline CDR1 and CDR2 sequences are MDHEN and SYDVKM. The CDR3 DNA reads TGTGCCAGCAGTCCCGCTAGCGGGAGGGCCGATCCCAAAAACATTCAGTACTTC. Translated, it gives CASSPASGRADPKNIQYF.

This clone was picked up one time. This sequence joins TRBV7-2 and TRBJ2-3; perhaps TRBD2 as D (6 bases). Between the trimmed V and J ends, which lost 3 bases and 2 bases, there was a span of 12 bases. CDR1 SGHTA and CDR2 FQGNSA come from the germline V gene. This CDR3 spans 15 amino acids. The CDR3 loop is CASSFSGEVTDTQYF. The CDR3 bases are TGTGCCAGCAGCTTTAGCGGAGAGGTCACAGATACGCAGTATTTT.

Concerning this clone: The junction differs from germline at one of its ends, possibly a read error. The chain carries TRBV18 and TRBJ2-7; no clear D. Germline CDR1 is KGHSH and CDR2 is LQKENI. CDR3 length equals 13 residues. The CDR3 DNA follows: TGTGCCAGCTCACTGGTCAGCTCCCACGAGCAGTACTTC. Amino acids: CASSLVSSHEQYF.

The V and J genes are TRBV2 and TRBJ1-2, with a possible D match to TRBD1 (5 bases). CDR1 SNHLY and CDR2 FYNNEI come from the germline V gene. CDR3 length: 14 residues. Trimming took 2 bases from V and 4 from J, leaving 11 bases between them. Here the CDR3 DNA reads TGTGCCAGCAGTGAACGAAGGGGTAGCTATGGCTACACCTTC. This gives the protein CASSERRGSYGYTF.

A few counts support this clone. The chain uses TRBV29-1 and TRBJ2-2; weak D call: TRBD1 (6 bases). The CDR3 sequence is 14 residues long. The V gene's germline CDR1 is SQVTM and CDR2 ANQGSEA. V was cut by 4 bases and J by 3 bases, with 12 bases left in between. This CDR3 reads CSVVGDTHTGELFF. CDR3 bases: TGCAGCGTTGTAGGGGACACTCACACCGGGGAGCTGTTTTTT.

The V call is TRBV5-1, the J call TRBJ2-5; D tentatively reads TRBD1 or TRBD2 (5 bases each). Trimming left V 2 bases short and J 1 base short, with 12 bases between. There are 15 residues in the CDR3. CDR1 is SGHRS, CDR2 YFSETQ, per germline. CDR3: CASSFGQGPQETQYF. The DNA for the CDR3 is TGCGCCAGCAGCTTCGGTCAGGGACCCCAAGAGACCCAGTACTTC.

J is TRBJ1-5 and V is TRBV7-2; 8 bases line up with TRBD1. CDR3 size: 16 residues. From germline, CDR1 is SGHTA and CDR2 FQGNSA. V was clipped by 5 bases and J by 1 base; unmatched bases: 7. The CDR3 coding sequence is TGTGCCAGCAGCGCCTCAGGGGGCCGAAGCAATCAGCCCCAGCATTTT. Its translation: CASSASGGRSNQPQHF.

CDR3 sequence reads: CASSLTSGRDTQYF. In DNA form, the CDR3 reads TGTGCCAGCAGCTTAACTAGCGGGAGAGATACGCAGTATTTT. The chain recombines TRBV7-3 with TRBJ2-3; TRBD2 agrees at 9 bases. The V and J ends lost 0 bases and 5 bases, in that order; junction bases with no gene match: 0. Per germline, CDR1 SGHTA and CDR2 FQGTGA. CDR3 length: 14 amino acids.

The chain carries TRBV19 and TRBJ1-5, with D possibly TRBD1 on 5 matching bases. The CDR3 is 13 residues long. V was pared by 6 bases and J by 2 bases, with 8 bases between. Germline assignment: CDR1 LNHDA and CDR2 SQIVND (reference sequence). For the CDR3, the DNA is TGTGCCAGTAGCAGGGACCGCAATCAGCCCCAGCATTTT. It yields the protein CASSRDRNQPQHF.

This clone was seen just once. The chain combines TRBV18 with TRBJ2-7; weak D call: TRBD2 (5 bases). CDR3 length: 16 residues. The V end lost 2 bases, the J end lost 6 bases, and 20 bases lay between the germline ends. Per the germline V gene, CDR1 is KGHSH and CDR2 is LQKENI. The chain's CDR3 is CASSPSGKMTPGEQYF. The DNA of the CDR3 is TGTGCCAGCTCACCATCCGGGAAAATGACTCCCGGCGAGCAGTACTTC.